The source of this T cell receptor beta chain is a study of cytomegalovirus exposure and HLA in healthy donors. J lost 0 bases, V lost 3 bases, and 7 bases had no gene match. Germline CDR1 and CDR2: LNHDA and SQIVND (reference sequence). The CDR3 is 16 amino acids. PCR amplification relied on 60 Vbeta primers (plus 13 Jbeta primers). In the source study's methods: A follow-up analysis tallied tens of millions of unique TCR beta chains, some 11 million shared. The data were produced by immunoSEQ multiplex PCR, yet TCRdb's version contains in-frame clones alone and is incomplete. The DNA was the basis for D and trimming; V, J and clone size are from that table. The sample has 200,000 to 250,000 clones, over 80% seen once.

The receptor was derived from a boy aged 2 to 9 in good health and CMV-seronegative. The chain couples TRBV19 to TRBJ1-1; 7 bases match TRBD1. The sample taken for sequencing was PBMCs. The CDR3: CASSIIGTAMNTEAFF. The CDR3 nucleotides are TGTGCCAGTAGTATTATAGGGACAGCCATGAACACTGAAGCTTTCTTT.